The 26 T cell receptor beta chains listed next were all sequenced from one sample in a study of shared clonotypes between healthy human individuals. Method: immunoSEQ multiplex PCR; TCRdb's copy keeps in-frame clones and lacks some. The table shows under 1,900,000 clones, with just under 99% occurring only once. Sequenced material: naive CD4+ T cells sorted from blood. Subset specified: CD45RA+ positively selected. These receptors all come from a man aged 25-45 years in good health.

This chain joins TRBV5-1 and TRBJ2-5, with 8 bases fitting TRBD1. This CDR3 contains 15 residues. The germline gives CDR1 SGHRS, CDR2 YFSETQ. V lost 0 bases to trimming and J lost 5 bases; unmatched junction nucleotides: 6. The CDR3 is CASSLEPGGYETQYF. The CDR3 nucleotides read TGCGCCAGCAGCTTGGAGCCAGGGGGCTATGAGACCCAGTACTTC. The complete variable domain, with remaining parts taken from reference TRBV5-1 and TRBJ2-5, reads KAGVTQTPRYLIKTRGQQVTLSCSPISGHRSVSWYQQTPGQGLQFLFEYFSETQRNKGNFPGRFSGRQFSNSRSEMNVSTLELGDSALYLCASSLEPGGYETQYFGPGTRLLVL.

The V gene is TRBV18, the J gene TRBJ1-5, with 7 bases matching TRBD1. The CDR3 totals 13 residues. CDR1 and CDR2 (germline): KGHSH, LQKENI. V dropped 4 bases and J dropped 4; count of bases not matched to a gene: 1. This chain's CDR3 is CASSQGQNQPQHF. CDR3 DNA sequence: TGTGCCAGCTCACAGGGACAGAATCAGCCCCAGCATTTT.

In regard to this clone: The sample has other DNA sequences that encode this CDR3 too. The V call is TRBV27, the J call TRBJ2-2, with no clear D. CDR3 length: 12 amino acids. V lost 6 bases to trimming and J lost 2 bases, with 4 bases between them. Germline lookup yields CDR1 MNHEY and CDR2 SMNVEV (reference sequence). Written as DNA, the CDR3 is TGTGCCAGCAGCCTCAACACCGGGGAGCTGTTTTTT. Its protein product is CASSLNTGELFF.

CDR3 nucleotide sequence: TGTGCCAGCAGCCTCAAGGGGGGGAGCACAGATACGCAGTATTTT. Amino acids: CASSLKGGSTDTQYF. The chain couples TRBV9 to TRBJ2-3; D perhaps matches TRBD2 (7 bases). The CDR3 sequence is 15 residues long. Germline V gives CDR1 SGDLS, CDR2 YYNGEE. Trimming took 4 bases from V and 0 from J, leaving 12 bases between them.

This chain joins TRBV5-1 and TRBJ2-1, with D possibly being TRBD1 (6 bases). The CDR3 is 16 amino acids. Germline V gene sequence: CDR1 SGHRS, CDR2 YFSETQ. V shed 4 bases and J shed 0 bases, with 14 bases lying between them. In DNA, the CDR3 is TGCGCCAGCAGCGAACGGACAGACACCTCCTACAATGAGCAGTTCTTC. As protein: CASSERTDTSYNEQFF. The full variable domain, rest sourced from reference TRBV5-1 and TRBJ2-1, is KAGVTQTPRYLIKTRGQQVTLSCSPISGHRSVSWYQQTPGQGLQFLFEYFSETQRNKGNFPGRFSGRQFSNSRSEMNVSTLELGDSALYLCASSERTDTSYNEQFFGPGTRLTVL.

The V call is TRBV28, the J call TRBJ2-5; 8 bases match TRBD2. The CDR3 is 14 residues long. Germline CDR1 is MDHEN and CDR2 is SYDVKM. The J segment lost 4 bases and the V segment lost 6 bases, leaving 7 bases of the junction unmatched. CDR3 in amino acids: CASSTPGGAETQYF. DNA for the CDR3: TGTGCCAGCAGCACTCCCGGGGGGGCAGAGACCCAGTACTTC.

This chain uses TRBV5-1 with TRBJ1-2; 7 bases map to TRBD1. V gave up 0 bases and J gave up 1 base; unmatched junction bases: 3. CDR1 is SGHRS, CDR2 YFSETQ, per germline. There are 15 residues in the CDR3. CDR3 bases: TGCGCCAGCAGCTTGGGACAGGGAAGTAACTATGGCTACACCTTC. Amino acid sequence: CASSLGQGSNYGYTF.

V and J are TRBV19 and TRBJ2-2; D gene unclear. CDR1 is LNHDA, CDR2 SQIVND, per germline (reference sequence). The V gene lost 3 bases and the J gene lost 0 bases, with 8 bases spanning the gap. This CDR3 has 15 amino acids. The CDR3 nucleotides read TGTGCCAGTAGTATTAACTCGGCGAACACCGGGGAGCTGTTTTTT. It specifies CASSINSANTGELFF.

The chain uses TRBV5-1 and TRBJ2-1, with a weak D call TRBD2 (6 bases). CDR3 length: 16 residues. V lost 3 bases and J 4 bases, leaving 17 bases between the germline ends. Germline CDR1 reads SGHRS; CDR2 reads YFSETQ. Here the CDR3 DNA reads TGCGCCAGCAGCTCCCGGGACTCAATCGGTTACAATGAGCAGTTCTTC. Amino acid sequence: CASSSRDSIGYNEQFF.

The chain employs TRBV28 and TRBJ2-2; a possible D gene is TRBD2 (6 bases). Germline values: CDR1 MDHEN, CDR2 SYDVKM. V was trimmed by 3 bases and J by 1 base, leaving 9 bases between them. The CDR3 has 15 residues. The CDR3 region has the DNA TGTGCCAGCAGTTTCGGAGGGATGAACACCGGGGAGCTGTTTTTT. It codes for CASSFGGMNTGELFF.

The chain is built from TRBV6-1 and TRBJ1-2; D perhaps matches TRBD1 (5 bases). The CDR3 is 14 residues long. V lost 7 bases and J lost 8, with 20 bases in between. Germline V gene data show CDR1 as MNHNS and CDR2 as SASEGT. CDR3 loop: CASNTGVDFTGYTF. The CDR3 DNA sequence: TGTGCCAGCAACACAGGAGTGGATTTCACGGGCTACACCTTC.

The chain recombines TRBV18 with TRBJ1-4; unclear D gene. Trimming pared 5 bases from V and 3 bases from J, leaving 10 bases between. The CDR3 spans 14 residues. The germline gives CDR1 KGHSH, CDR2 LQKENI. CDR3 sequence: CASSFELANEKLFF. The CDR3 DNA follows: TGTGCCAGCTCATTCGAGTTAGCTAATGAAAAACTGTTTTTT.

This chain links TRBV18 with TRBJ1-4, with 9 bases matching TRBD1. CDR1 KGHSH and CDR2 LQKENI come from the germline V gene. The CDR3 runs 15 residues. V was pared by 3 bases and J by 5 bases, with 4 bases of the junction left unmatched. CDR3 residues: CASSPRQGENEKLFF. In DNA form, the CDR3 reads TGTGCCAGCTCACCCCGACAGGGGGAGAATGAAAAACTGTTTTTT.

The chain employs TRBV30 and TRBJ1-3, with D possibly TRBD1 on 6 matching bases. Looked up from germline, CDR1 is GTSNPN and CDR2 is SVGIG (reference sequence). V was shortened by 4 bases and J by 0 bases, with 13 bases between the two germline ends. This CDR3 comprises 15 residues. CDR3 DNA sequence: TGTGCCTGGACTGGGGGGCCCGTCTCTGGAAACACCATATATTTT. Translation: CAWTGGPVSGNTIYF. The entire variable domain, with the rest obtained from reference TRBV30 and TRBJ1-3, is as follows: SQTIHQWPATLVQPVGSPLSLECTVEGTSNPNLYWYRQAAGRGLQLLFYSVGIGQISSEVPQNLSASRPQDRQFILSSKKLLLSDSGFYLCAWTGGPVSGNTIYFGEGSWLTVV.

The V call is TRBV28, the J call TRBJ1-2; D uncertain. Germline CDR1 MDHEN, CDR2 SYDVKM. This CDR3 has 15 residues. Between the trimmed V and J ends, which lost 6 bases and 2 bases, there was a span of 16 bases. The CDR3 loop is CASSRPEGLNYGYTF. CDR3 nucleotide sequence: TGTGCCAGCAGCCGCCCGGAAGGGCTGAACTATGGCTACACCTTC.

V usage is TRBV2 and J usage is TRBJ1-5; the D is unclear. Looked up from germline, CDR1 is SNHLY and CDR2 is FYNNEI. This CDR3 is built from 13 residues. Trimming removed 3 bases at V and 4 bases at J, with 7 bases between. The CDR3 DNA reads TGTGCCAGCAGTGATAGCAGGAATCAGCCCCAGCATTTT. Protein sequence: CASSDSRNQPQHF.

The DNA of the CDR3 is TGTGCCAGCAGTACCGACAGGGCTGCCGGGGAGCTGTTTTTT. Translating gives CASSTDRAAGELFF. This chain joins TRBV28 and TRBJ2-2; 7 bases line up with TRBD1. Per the germline V gene, CDR1 is MDHEN and CDR2 is SYDVKM. V shed 5 bases and J 6 bases; nucleotides not matched to a gene: 6. The CDR3 length is 14 residues.

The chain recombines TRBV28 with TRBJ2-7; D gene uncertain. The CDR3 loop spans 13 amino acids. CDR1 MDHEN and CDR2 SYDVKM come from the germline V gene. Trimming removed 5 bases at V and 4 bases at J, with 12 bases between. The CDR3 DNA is TGTGCCAGCAGTGGGCTTAATCCTTACGAGCAGTACTTC. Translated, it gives CASSGLNPYEQYF. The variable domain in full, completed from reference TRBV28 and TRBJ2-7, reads DVKVTQSSRYLVKRTGEKVFLECVQDMDHENMFWYRQDPGLGLRLIYFSYDVKMKEKGDIPEGYSVSREKKERFSLILESASTNQTSMYLCASSGLNPYEQYFGPGTRLTVT.

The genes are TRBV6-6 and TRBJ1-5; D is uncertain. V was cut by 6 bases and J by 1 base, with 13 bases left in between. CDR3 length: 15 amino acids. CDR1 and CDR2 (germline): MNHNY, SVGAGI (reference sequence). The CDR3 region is CASRNAQASNQPQHF. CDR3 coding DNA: TGTGCCAGCAGGAACGCGCAGGCGAGCAATCAGCCCCAGCATTTT.

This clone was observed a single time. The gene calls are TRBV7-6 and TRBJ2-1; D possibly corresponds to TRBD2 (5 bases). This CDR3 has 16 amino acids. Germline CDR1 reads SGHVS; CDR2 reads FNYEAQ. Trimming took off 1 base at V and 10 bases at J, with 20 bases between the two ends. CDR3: CASSLVSAFGVGEQFF. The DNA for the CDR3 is TGTGCCAGCAGCTTAGTCTCCGCCTTCGGGGTGGGGGAGCAGTTCTTC.

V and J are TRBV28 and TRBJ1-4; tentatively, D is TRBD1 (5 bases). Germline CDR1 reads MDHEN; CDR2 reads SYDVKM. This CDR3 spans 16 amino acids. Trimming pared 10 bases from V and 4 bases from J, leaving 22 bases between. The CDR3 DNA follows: TGTGCCACTCAACCGCGGGGACGGGGTTATAATGAAAAACTGTTTTTT. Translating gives CATQPRGRGYNEKLFF.

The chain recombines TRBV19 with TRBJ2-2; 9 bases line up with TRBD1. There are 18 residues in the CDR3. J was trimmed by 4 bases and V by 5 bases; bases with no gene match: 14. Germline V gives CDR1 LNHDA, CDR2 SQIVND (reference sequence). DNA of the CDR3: TGTGCCAGTAGTGAGGGACAGGGTACGACAGTCGGCACCGGGGAGCTGTTTTTT. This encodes CASSEGQGTTVGTGELFF.

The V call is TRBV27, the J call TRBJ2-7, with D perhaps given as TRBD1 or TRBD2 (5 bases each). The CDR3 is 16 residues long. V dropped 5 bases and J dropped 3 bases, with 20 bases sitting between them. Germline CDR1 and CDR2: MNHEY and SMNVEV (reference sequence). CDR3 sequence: CASSPGVFGARYEQYF. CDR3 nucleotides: TGTGCCAGCAGTCCCGGGGTTTTTGGGGCCCGCTACGAGCAGTACTTC.

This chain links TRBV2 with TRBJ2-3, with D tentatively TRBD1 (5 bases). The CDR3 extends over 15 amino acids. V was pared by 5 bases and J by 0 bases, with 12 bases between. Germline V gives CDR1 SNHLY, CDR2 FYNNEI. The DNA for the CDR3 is TGTGCCAGCAGTTCCCAGGGTCCTAGCACAGATACGCAGTATTTT. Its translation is CASSSQGPSTDTQYF.

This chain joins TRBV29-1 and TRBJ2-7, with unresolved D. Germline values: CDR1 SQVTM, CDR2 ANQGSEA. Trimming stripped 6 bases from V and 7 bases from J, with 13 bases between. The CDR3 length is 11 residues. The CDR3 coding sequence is TGCAGCGTGCTCTTTCGTGGGGAGCAGTACTTC. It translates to CSVLFRGEQYF.

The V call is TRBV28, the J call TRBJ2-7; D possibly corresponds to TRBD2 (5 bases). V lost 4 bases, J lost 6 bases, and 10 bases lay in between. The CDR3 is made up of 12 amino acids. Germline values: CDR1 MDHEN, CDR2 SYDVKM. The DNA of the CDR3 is TGTGCCAGCAGTTCGGAGGTGAGCGAGCAGTACTTC. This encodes CASSSEVSEQYF.